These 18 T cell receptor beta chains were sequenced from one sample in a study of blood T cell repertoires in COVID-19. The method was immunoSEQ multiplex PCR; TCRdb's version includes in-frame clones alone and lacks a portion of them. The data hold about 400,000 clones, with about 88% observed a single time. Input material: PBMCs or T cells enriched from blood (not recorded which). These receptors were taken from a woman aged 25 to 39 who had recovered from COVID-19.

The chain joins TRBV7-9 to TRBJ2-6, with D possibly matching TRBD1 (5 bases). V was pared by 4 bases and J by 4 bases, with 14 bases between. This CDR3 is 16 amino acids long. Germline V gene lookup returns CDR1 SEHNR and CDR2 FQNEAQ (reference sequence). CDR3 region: CASSSLGVAGANVLTF. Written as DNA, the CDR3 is TGTGCCAGCAGCTCCCTAGGGGTTGCCGGGGCCAACGTCCTGACTTTC.

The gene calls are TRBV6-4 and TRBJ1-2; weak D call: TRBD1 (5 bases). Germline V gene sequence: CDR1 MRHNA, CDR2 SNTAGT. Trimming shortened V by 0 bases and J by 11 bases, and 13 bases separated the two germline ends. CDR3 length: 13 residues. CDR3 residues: CASSDSGRVGYTF. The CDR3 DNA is TGTGCCAGCAGTGACTCCGGCAGGGTGGGGTACACCTTC.

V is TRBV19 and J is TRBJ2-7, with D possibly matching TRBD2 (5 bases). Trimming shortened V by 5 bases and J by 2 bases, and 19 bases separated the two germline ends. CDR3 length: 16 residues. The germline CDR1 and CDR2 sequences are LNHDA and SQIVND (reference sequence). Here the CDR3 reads CASSPFRERGPYEQYF. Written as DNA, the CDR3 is TGTGCCAGTAGTCCATTTAGGGAGAGAGGTCCCTACGAGCAGTACTTC.

CDR3: CASSDGGFGYGYTF. The DNA of the CDR3 is TGTGCCAGCAGTGATGGGGGGTTCGGCTATGGCTACACCTTC. This sequence joins TRBV2 and TRBJ1-2; weak D call: TRBD1 (5 bases). Trimming shortened V by 3 bases and J by 4 bases, and 12 bases separated the two germline ends. The length of the CDR3 is 14 residues. The V gene's germline CDR1 is SNHLY and CDR2 FYNNEI.

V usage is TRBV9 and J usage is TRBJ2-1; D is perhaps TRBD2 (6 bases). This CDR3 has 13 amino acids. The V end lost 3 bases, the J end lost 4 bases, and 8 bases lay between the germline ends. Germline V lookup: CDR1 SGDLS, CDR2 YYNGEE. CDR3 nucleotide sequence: TGTGCCAGCAGCGGCCGGGAGTACAATGAGCAGTTCTTC. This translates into CASSGREYNEQFF.

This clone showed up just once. The DNA of the CDR3 is TGTGCCAGCAGCTTGGGACAGGGGTTGATCAGCAATCAGCCCCAGCATTTT. The encoded protein is CASSLGQGLISNQPQHF. The V and J genes are TRBV7-8 and TRBJ1-5, with 10 positions matching TRBD1. The V gene end was trimmed by 3 bases and the J gene end by 1 base; junction bases not matched to a gene: 6. Germline V CDR1 and CDR2: SGHVS, FQNEAQ. There are 17 residues in the CDR3. Filled out from reference TRBV7-8 and TRBJ1-5, the complete variable domain reads GAGVSQSPRYKVAKRGQDVALRCDPISGHVSLFWYQQALGQGPEFLTYFQNEAQLDKSGLPSDRFFAERPEGSVSTLKIQRTQQEDSAVYLCASSLGQGLISNQPQHFGDGTRLSIL.

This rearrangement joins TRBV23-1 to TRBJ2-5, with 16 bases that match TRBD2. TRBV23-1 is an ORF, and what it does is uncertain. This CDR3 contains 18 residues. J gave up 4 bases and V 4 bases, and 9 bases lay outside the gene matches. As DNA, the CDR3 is TGCGCCAGCAGTCCGGGACTAGCGGGGGGGCAGCGGCGAGAGACCCAGTACTTC. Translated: CASSPGLAGGQRRETQYF.

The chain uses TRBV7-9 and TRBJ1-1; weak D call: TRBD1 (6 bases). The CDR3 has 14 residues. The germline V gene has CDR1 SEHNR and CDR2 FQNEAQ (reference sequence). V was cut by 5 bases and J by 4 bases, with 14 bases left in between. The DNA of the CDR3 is TGTGCCAGCAGCCCACAGGGTGGCGGCACTGAAGCTTTCTTT. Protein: CASSPQGGGTEAFF.

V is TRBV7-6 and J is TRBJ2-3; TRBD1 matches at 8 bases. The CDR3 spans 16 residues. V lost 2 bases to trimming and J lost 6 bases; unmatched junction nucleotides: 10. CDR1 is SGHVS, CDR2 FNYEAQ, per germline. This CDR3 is CASSLLGQGVLDTQYF. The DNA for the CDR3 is TGTGCCAGCAGCTTATTAGGACAGGGTGTTTTGGATACGCAGTATTTT.

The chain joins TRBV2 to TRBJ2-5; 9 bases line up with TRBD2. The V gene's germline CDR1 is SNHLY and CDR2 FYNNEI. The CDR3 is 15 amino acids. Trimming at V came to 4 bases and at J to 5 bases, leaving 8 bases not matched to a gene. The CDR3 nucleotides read TGTGCCAGCAGTGTCCTAGCGGGGATCGGGGAGACCCAGTACTTC. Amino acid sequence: CASSVLAGIGETQYF.

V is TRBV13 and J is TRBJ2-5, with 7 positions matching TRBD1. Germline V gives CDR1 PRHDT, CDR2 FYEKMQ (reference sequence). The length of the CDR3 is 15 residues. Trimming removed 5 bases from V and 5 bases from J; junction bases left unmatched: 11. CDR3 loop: CASSVGRQGMETQYF. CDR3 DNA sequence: TGTGCCAGCAGCGTTGGGAGACAGGGTATGGAGACCCAGTACTTC.

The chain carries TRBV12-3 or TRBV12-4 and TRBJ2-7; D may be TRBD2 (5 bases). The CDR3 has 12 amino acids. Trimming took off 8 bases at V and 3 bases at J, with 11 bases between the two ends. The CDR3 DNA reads TGTGCCAGCGGACGAGGGAACTACGAGCAGTACTTC. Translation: CASGRGNYEQYF.

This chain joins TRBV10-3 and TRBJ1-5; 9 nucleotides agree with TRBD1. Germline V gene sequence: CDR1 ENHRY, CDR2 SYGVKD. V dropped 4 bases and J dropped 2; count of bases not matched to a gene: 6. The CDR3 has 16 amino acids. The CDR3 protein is CAISGTGGAGNQPQHF. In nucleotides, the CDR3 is TGTGCCATCAGTGGTACAGGGGGCGCTGGCAATCAGCCCCAGCATTTT.

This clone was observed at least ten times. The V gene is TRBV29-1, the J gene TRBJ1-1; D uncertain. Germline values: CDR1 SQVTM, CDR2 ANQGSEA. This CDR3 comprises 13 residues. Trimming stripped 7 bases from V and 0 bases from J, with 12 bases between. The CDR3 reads CSARGGLNTEAFF. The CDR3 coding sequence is TGCAGCGCCCGGGGAGGCTTGAACACTGAAGCTTTCTTT.

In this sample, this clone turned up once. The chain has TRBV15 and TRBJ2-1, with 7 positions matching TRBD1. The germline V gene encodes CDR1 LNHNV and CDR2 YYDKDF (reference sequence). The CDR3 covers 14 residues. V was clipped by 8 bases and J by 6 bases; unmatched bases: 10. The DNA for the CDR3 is TGTGCCACCCAATTGACAGGGAAAAGCAATGAGCAGTTCTTC. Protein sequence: CATQLTGKSNEQFF.

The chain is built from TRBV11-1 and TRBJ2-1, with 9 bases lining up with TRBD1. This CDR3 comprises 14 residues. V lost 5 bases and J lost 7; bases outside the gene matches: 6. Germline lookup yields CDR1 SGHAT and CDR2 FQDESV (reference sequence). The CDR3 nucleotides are TGTGCCAGCAGCCTCGGGACAGGGAGGAATGAGCAGTTCTTC. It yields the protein CASSLGTGRNEQFF.

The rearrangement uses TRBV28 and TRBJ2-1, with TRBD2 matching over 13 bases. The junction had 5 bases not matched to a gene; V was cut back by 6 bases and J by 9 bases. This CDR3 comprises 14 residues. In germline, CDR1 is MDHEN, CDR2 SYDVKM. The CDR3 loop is CASSRTSGSGEQFF. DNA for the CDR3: TGTGCCAGCAGCCGGACTAGCGGGAGCGGTGAGCAGTTCTTC.

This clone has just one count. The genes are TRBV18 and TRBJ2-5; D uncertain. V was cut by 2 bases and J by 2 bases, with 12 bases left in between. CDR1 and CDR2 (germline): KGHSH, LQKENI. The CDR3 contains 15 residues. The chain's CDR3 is CASSPSQQRQETQYF. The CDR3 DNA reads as TGTGCCAGCTCACCAAGCCAGCAGCGACAAGAGACCCAGTACTTC.